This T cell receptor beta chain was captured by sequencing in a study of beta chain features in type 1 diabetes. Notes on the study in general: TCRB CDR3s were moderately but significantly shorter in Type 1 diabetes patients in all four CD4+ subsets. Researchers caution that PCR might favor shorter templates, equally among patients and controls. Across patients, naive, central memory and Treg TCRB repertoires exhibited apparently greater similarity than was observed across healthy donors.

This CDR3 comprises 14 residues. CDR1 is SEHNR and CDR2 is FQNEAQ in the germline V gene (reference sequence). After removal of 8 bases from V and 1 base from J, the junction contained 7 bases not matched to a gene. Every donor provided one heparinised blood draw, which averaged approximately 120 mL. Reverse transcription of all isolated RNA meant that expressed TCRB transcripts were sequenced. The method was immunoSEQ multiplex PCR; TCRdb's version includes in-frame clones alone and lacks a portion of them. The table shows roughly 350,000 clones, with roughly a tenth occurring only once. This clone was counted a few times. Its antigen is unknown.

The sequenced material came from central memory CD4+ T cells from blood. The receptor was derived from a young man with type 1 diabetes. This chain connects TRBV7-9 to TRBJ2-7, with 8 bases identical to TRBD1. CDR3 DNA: TGTGCCAGCTTTACTACAGGGGGATCCTACGAGCAGTACTTC. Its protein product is CASFTTGGSYEQYF.